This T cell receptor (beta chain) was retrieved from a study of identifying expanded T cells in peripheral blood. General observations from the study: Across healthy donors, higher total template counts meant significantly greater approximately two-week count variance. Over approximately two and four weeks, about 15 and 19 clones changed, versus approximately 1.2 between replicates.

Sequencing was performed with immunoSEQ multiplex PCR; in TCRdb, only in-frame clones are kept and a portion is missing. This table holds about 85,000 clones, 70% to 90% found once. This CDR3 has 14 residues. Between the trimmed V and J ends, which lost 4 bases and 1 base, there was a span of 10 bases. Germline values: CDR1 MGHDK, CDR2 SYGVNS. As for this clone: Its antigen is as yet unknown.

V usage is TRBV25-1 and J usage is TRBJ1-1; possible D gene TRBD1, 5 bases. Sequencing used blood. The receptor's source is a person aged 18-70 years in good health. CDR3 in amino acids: CASSVTASNTEAFF. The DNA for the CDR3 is TGTGCCAGCAGTGTGACAGCTTCGAACACTGAAGCTTTCTTT.